This T cell receptor beta chain was identified during a study of PD-L1 blockade in urothelial cancer. Turning to the study itself: A median approximately 150,000 T cells were found in blood samples. Broader study findings: When pretreatment blood TCR clonality was below the median, it predicted better survival. Tumor-associated clones in blood expanded more at 3 weeks in durable-benefit patients.

Here immunoSEQ multiplex PCR was the method, and the copy in TCRdb shows in-frame clones only, minus some. This repertoire shows tens of thousands of clones, around 83% found once; its top ten account for around a tenth. Specified time point: pretreatment peripheral blood. V lost 4 bases to trimming and J lost 2 bases, with 15 bases between them. The CDR3 runs 15 residues. About this clone itself: Antigen: not known.

The sample here was PBMCs, taken around atezolizumab (anti-PD-L1) treatment. The V and J genes are TRBV5-3 and TRBJ1-2, with D tentatively TRBD1 (5 bases). TRBV5-3 is flagged as an ORF with uncertain function. The clonotype was recovered from a woman aged 70-85 years with urothelial cancer. CDR3 coding DNA: TGTGCCAGAAGCGTTGCAGGGTACGAGAACTATGGCTACACCTTC. Translated, it gives CARSVAGYENYGYTF.